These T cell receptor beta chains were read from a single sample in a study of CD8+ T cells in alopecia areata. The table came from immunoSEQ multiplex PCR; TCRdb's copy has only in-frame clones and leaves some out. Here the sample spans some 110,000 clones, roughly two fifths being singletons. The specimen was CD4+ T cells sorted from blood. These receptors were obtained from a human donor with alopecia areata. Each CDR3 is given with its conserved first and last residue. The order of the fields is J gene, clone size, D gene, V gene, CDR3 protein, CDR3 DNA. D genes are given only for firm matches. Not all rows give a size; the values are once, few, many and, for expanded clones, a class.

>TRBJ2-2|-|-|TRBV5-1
CASSSVPGELFF
TGCGCCAGCAGCTCTGTACCCGGGGAGCTGTTTTTT
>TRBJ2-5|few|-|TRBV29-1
CSVRGAPQETQYF
TGCAGCGTGAGGGGAGCACCTCAAGAGACCCAGTACTTC
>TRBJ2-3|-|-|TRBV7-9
CASSSLESADTQYF
TGTGCCAGCAGCTCTTTGGAATCAGCAGATACGCAGTATTTT
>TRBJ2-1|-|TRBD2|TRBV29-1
CSVEGLAGDNEQFF
TGCAGCGTTGAGGGACTAGCGGGAGACAATGAGCAGTTCTTC
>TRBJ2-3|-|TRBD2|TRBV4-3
CASMRTSGTPTDTQYF
TGCGCCAGCATGAGGACTAGCGGGACCCCCACAGATACGCAGTATTTT
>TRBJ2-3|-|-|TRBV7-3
CASSVRGTDTQYF
TGTGCCAGCAGCGTTCGTGGCACAGATACGCAGTATTTT
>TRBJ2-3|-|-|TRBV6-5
CASSYSSLARDTQYF
TGTGCCAGCAGTTACTCGTCCCTAGCCAGAGATACGCAGTATTTT
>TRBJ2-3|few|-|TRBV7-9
CASSLAGTQYF
TGTGCCAGCAGCTTAGCGGGTACGCAGTATTTT
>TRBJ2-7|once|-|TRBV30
CAWRSAGLYYEQYF
TGTGCCTGGAGGAGCGCGGGCCTTTACTACGAGCAGTACTTC
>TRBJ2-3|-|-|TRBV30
CAWSDLTTQYF
TGTGCCTGGAGTGATCTTACCACGCAGTATTTT
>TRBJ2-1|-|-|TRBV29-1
CSVLRGRNNEQFF
TGCAGCGTGCTCCGGGGCCGAAACAATGAGCAGTTCTTC
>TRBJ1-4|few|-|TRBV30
CAWSAGLTEGEKLFF
TGTGCCTGGAGTGCAGGACTTACCGAGGGGGAAAAACTGTTTTTT
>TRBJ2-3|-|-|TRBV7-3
CASSLSVSTDTQYF
TGTGCCAGCAGCCTCTCGGTCTCCACAGATACGCAGTATTTT
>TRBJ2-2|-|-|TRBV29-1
CSVENRDNTGELFF
TGCAGCGTTGAAAACAGGGACAACACCGGGGAGCTGTTTTTT
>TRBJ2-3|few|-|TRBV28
CASAGRTDTQYF
TGTGCCAGCGCCGGACGTACAGATACGCAGTATTTT
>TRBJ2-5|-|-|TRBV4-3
CASSQDPDSPETQYF
TGCGCCAGCAGCCAAGATCCTGACTCCCCAGAGACCCAGTACTTC
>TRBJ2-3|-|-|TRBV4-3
CASSLHKGDTQYF
TGCGCCAGCAGCCTACATAAGGGTGATACGCAGTATTTT
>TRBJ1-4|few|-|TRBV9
CASSARDNFGGEKLFF
TGTGCCAGCAGCGCCCGAGACAACTTCGGAGGCGAAAAACTGTTTTTT
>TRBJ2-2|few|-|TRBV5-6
CASSLAPNTGELFF
TGTGCCAGCAGCTTGGCCCCGAACACCGGGGAGCTGTTTTTT
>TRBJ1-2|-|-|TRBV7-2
CASSPDNNYGYTF
TGTGCCAGCAGCCCGGACAATAACTATGGCTACACCTTC
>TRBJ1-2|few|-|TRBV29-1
CSVHRDPGYGYTF
TGCAGCGTTCACAGGGATCCGGGCTATGGCTACACCTTC
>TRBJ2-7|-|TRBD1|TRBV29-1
CSVEEGTGRYEQYF
TGCAGCGTTGAAGAGGGGACAGGGCGCTACGAGCAGTACTTC
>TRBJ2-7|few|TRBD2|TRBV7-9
CASSYLAGVGNEQYF
TGTGCCAGCAGCTACCTAGCGGGAGTCGGCAACGAGCAGTACTTC
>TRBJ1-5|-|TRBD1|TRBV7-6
CASSIGQGWQPQHF
TGTGCCAGCAGCATAGGACAGGGCTGGCAGCCCCAGCATTTT
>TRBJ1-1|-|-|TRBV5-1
CASSGPGRQNTEAFF
TGCGCCAGCAGCGGACCGGGACGGCAGAACACTGAAGCTTTCTTT
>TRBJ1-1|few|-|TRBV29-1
CSVELGGTEAFF
TGCAGCGTTGAGCTGGGGGGCACTGAAGCTTTCTTT
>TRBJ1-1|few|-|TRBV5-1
CASSRWVNTEAFF
TGCGCCAGCAGTCGTTGGGTAAACACTGAAGCTTTCTTT
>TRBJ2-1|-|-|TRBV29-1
CSLGTGYNEQFF
TGCAGTCTGGGTACGGGTTACAATGAGCAGTTCTTC
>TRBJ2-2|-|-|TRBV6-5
CASSYGANTGELFF
TGTGCCAGCAGTTACGGAGCGAACACCGGGGAGCTGTTTTTT
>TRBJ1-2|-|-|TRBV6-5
CASSYSGGNYGYTF
TGTGCCAGCAGTTACTCGGGGGGGAACTATGGCTACACCTTC
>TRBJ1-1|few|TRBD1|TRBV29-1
CSVASTGQNTEAFF
TGCAGCGTTGCCTCGACAGGGCAGAACACTGAAGCTTTCTTT
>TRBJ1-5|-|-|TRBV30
CAWSDSPNQPQHF
TGTGCCTGGAGCGACAGTCCCAATCAGCCCCAGCATTTT